The 17 T cell receptor beta chains below all came from one sample that was sequenced in a study of cytomegalovirus exposure and HLA in healthy donors. Produced via immunoSEQ multiplex PCR; TCRdb's table is partial and in-frame only. The table has approximately 49,000 clones, approximately 90% seen once. The sample consisted of PBMCs. The receptor source for this set is a man aged 18 to 29 in good health and CMV-seronegative.

V gene TRBV5-1 combines with J gene TRBJ2-5; tentatively, D is TRBD2 (6 bases). V was pared by 1 base and J by 2 bases, with 12 bases between. This CDR3 comprises 15 residues. The germline gives CDR1 SGHRS, CDR2 YFSETQ. The CDR3 loop is CASSLRSSVQETQYF. The CDR3 region has the DNA TGCGCCAGCAGCTTGCGGTCTAGCGTACAAGAGACCCAGTACTTC.

This sequence joins TRBV7-2 and TRBJ1-2, with D possibly matching TRBD1 (5 bases). The V end lost 0 bases, the J end lost 2 bases, and 13 bases lay between the germline ends. The germline V gene encodes CDR1 SGHTA and CDR2 FQGNSA. This CDR3 has 16 amino acids. DNA of the CDR3: TGTGCCAGCAGCTTAGCGCAGGGTCTGACAAACTATGGCTACACCTTC. This codes for CASSLAQGLTNYGYTF.

In its sample, this clone was seen a few times. This chain links TRBV4-2 with TRBJ2-1, with 13 bases lining up with TRBD2. CDR1 and CDR2 from the germline V gene are LGHNA and YNFKEQ. V lost 4 bases to trimming and J lost 7 bases; unmatched junction nucleotides: 7. The length of the CDR3 is 16 residues. CDR3 residues: CASSPRTSGRGNEQFF. CDR3 sequence (DNA): TGTGCCAGCAGCCCCCGGACTAGCGGGAGAGGTAATGAGCAGTTCTTC.

The chain joins TRBV5-1 to TRBJ2-1, with 7 nucleotides matching TRBD2. CDR1 and CDR2 from the germline V gene are SGHRS and YFSETQ. The CDR3 covers 14 residues. V dropped 0 bases and J dropped 6; count of bases not matched to a gene: 3. CDR3 coding DNA: TGCGCCAGCAGCTTGGGGCTAGCGGCCAATGAGCAGTTCTTC. Translated: CASSLGLAANEQFF.

The V gene is TRBV5-4, the J gene TRBJ2-7; tentatively, D is TRBD1 (6 bases). Between the trimmed V and J ends, which lost 1 base and 2 bases, there was a span of 10 bases. The germline CDR1 and CDR2 sequences are SGHNT and YYREEE (reference sequence). This CDR3 contains 14 residues. CDR3 DNA: TGTGCCAGCAGCTTGCGGGACAAGCCCTACGAGCAGTACTTC. Translating gives CASSLRDKPYEQYF. The variable domain in full, with the rest retrieved from reference TRBV5-4 and TRBJ2-7, is ETGVTQSPTHLIKTRGQQVTLRCSSQSGHNTVSWYQQALGQGPQFIFQYYREEENGRGNFPPRFSGLQFPNYSSELNVNALELDDSALYLCASSLRDKPYEQYFGPGTRLTVT.

V gene TRBV27 combines with J gene TRBJ2-7, with 9 bases lining up with TRBD2. Germline CDR1 is MNHEY and CDR2 is SMNVEV (reference sequence). The CDR3 is 19 residues long. J was trimmed by 0 bases and V by 1 base; bases with no gene match: 13. This chain's CDR3 is CASSLYSFGAGGSSYEQYF. DNA for the CDR3: TGTGCCAGCAGTTTATACTCCTTCGGAGCGGGAGGATCCTCCTACGAGCAGTACTTC.

The chain has TRBV5-6 and TRBJ2-7; no reliable D call. V was trimmed by 0 bases and J by 7 bases, leaving 11 bases between them. CDR3 length: 13 amino acids. Germline CDR1 and CDR2: SGHDT and YYEEEE. The DNA for the CDR3 is TGTGCCAGCAGCTTGGACAATTGGTGGGAGCAGTACTTC. Protein sequence: CASSLDNWWEQYF.

The V call is TRBV30, the J call TRBJ2-1; 8 nucleotides align to TRBD1. The length of the CDR3 is 16 residues. Germline CDR1 GTSNPN, CDR2 SVGIG (reference sequence). V was clipped by 3 bases and J by 4 bases; unmatched bases: 11. CDR3 protein: CAWSPIPGTGYNEQFF. The CDR3 bases are TGTGCCTGGAGCCCTATCCCCGGGACAGGTTACAATGAGCAGTTCTTC.

The chain employs TRBV6-4 and TRBJ2-3, with D possibly matching TRBD2 (6 bases). The CDR3 has 13 amino acids. Germline V gene sequence: CDR1 MRHNA, CDR2 SNTAGT. V lost 4 bases and J 3 bases, leaving 8 bases between the germline ends. As DNA, the CDR3 is TGTGCCAGCAGTGGCGGGGAAACAGATACGCAGTATTTT. It translates to CASSGGETDTQYF.

This clone was seen a few times. The chain combines TRBV5-1 with TRBJ2-3; D not resolved. Germline values: CDR1 SGHRS, CDR2 YFSETQ. Trimming took 0 bases from V and 5 from J, leaving 19 bases between them. The CDR3 extends over 17 amino acids. This CDR3 is CASSLEASLRYLDTQYF. The CDR3 DNA follows: TGCGCCAGCAGCTTGGAGGCCTCCTTGCGGTACCTAGATACGCAGTATTTT. Variable domain in full (rest from reference TRBV5-1 and TRBJ2-3): KAGVTQTPRYLIKTRGQQVTLSCSPISGHRSVSWYQQTPGQGLQFLFEYFSETQRNKGNFPGRFSGRQFSNSRSEMNVSTLELGDSALYLCASSLEASLRYLDTQYFGPGTRLTVL.

The rearrangement uses TRBV7-8 and TRBJ2-7; possible D gene TRBD2, 5 bases. Germline loops: CDR1 SGHVS, CDR2 FQNEAQ. The CDR3 is made up of 15 amino acids. Trimming removed 2 bases at V and 3 bases at J, with 14 bases between. CDR3 amino acids: CASSLRETGYYEQYF. The DNA of the CDR3 is TGTGCCAGCAGCTTAAGGGAGACGGGCTACTACGAGCAGTACTTC. Together with reference TRBV7-8 and TRBJ2-7, the CDR3 gives the full variable domain: GAGVSQSPRYKVAKRGQDVALRCDPISGHVSLFWYQQALGQGPEFLTYFQNEAQLDKSGLPSDRFFAERPEGSVSTLKIQRTQQEDSAVYLCASSLRETGYYEQYFGPGTRLTVT.

The gene calls are TRBV2 and TRBJ2-2; TRBD1 agrees at 7 bases. CDR3 length: 13 residues. From germline, CDR1 is SNHLY and CDR2 FYNNEI. J lost 5 bases, V lost 9 bases, and 6 bases had no gene match. The CDR3 DNA is TGTGCCAGTGCGACAGGGCATACCGGGGAGCTGTTTTTT. Encoded protein: CASATGHTGELFF. Together with reference TRBV2 and TRBJ2-2, the CDR3 gives the full variable domain: EPEVTQTPSHQVTQMGQEVILRCVPISNHLYFYWYRQILGQKVEFLVSFYNNEISEKSEIFDDQFSVERPDGSNFTLKIRSTKLEDSAMYFCASATGHTGELFFGEGSRLTVL.

The chain employs TRBV6-6 and TRBJ2-7; 9 bases align to TRBD2. The CDR3 has 15 residues. With V trimmed by 3 bases and J by 2 bases, 5 bases remained unmatched. CDR1 is MNHNY, CDR2 SVGAGI, per germline (reference sequence). CDR3 nucleotides: TGTGCCAGCAGTTATCGACTAGCGGCTGCCTACGAGCAGTACTTC. Protein: CASSYRLAAAYEQYF.

The rearrangement uses TRBV9 and TRBJ2-3; 7 positions agree with TRBD2. Germline trimming cut 5 bases from V and 0 bases from J; bases unmatched to any gene: 3. The CDR3 length is 14 residues. Germline-derived CDR1 and CDR2 are SGDLS and YYNGEE. CDR3 in DNA: TGTGCCAGCAGTGATAGCGGGAGCACAGATACGCAGTATTTT. It specifies CASSDSGSTDTQYF.

The CDR3 region is CASSLTRGGSGSYRDIQYF. The CDR3 nucleotides are TGTGCCAGCAGCTTAACAAGGGGGGGTAGCGGGAGTTATAGGGACATTCAGTACTTC. The V call is TRBV27, the J call TRBJ2-4; 9 nucleotides align to TRBD2. The ends lost 6 bases at V and 8 bases at J; junction bases unmatched: 23. Germline CDR1 is MNHEY and CDR2 is SMNVEV (reference sequence). This CDR3 comprises 19 residues.

V is TRBV2 and J is TRBJ1-3; 7 bases agree with TRBD1. After removal of 6 bases from V and 0 bases from J, the junction contained 11 bases not matched to a gene. The CDR3 is 17 residues long. The germline V gene encodes CDR1 SNHLY and CDR2 FYNNEI. This chain's CDR3 is CASRIPGQPHSGNTIYF. CDR3 nucleotide sequence: TGTGCCAGCAGGATTCCGGGACAGCCGCACTCTGGAAACACCATATATTTT.

The chain employs TRBV19 and TRBJ2-1; D might be TRBD2 (5 bases). Germline CDR1 is LNHDA and CDR2 is SQIVND (reference sequence). V lost 2 bases and J 6 bases, leaving 14 bases between the germline ends. The CDR3 is 15 amino acids. This chain's CDR3 is CASSINHRGSNEQFF. In DNA form, the CDR3 reads TGTGCCAGTAGTATAAATCACCGGGGTAGCAATGAGCAGTTCTTC.